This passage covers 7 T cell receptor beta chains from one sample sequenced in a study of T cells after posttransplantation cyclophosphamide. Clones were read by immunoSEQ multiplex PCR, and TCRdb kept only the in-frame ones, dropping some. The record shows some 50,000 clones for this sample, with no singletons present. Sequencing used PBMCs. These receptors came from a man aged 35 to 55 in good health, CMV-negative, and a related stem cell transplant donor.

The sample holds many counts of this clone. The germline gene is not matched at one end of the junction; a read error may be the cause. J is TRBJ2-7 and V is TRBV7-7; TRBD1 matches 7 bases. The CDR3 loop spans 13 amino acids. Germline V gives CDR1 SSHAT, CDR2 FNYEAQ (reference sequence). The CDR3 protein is CASSLGGGYEQYF. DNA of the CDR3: TGTGCTAGCAGCTTAGGGGGCGGCTACGAGCAGTACTTC.

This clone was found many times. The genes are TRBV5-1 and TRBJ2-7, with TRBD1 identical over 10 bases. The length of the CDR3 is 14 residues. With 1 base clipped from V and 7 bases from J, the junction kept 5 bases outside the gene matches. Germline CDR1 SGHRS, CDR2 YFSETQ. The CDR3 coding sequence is TGCGCCAGCAGCTTGCCGGGACAGGGGAGGGAGCAGTACTTC. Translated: CASSLPGQGREQYF.

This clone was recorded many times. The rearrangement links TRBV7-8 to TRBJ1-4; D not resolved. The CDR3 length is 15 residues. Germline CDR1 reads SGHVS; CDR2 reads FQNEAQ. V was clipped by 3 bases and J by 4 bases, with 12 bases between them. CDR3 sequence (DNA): TGTGCCAGCAGCTTCGACGGGTTAGGTAATGAAAAACTGTTTTTT. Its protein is CASSFDGLGNEKLFF.

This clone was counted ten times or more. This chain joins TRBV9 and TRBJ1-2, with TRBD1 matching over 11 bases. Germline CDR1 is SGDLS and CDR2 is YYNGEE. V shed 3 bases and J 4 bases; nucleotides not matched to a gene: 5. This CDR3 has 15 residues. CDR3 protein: CASSAGQGAGYGYTF. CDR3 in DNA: TGTGCCAGCAGCGCCGGACAGGGGGCGGGCTATGGCTACACCTTC.

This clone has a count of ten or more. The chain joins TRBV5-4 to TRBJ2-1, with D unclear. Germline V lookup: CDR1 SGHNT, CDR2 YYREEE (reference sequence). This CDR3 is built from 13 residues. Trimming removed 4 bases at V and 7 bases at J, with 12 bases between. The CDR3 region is CASSPIGRNEQFF. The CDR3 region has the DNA TGTGCCAGCAGCCCGATCGGTCGTAATGAGCAGTTCTTC.

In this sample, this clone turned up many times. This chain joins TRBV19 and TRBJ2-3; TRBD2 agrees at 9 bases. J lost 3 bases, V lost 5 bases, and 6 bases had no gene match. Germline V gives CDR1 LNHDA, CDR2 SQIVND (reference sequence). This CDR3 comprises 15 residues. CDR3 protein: CASSGGSGRTDTQYF. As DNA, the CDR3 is TGTGCCAGTAGTGGGGGTAGCGGGAGAACAGATACGCAGTATTTT.

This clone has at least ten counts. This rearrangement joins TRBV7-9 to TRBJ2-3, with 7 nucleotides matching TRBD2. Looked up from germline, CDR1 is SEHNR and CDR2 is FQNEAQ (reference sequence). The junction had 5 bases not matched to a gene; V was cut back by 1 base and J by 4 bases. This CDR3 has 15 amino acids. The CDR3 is CASSLVERGADTQYF. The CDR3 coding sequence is TGTGCCAGCAGCTTAGTCGAACGGGGGGCAGATACGCAGTATTTT.